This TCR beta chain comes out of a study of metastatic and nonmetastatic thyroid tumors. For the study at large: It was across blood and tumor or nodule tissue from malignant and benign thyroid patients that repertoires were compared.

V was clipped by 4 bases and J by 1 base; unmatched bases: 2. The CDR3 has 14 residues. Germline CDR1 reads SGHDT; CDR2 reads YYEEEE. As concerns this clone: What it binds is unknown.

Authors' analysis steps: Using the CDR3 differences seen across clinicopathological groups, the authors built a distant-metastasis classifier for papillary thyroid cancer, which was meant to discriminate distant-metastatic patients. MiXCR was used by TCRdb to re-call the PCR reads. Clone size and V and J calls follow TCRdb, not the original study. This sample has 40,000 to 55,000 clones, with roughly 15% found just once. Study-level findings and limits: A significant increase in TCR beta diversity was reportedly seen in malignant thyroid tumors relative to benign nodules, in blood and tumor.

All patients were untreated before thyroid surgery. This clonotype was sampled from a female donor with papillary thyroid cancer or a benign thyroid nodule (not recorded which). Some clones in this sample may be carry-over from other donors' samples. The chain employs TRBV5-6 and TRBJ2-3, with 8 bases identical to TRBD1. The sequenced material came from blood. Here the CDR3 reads CASSTDRGTDTQYF. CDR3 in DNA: TGTGCCAGCAGCACGGACAGGGGCACAGATACGCAGTATTTT.